This T cell receptor (beta chain) came from a study of control samples from healthy donors and cancer patients. Per the germline V gene, CDR1 is MNHNS and CDR2 is SASEGT. After removal of 1 base from V and 4 bases from J, the junction contained 1 base not matched to a gene. This CDR3 is 15 amino acids long. This clone was counted once. TCRdb keeps only in-frame clones here, not all; method: immunoSEQ multiplex PCR. The data hold 150,000 to 200,000 clones, with roughly 91% observed a single time. This receptor was identified in a woman aged 25 to 39 in good health. Sequencing was carried out using blood. This sequence joins TRBV6-1 and TRBJ2-3; 11 nucleotides agree with TRBD2. The DNA of the CDR3 is TGTGCCAGCAGTGAAGTAGCGGGGGGGGCAGATACGCAGTATTTT. This codes for CASSEVAGGADTQYF.